Given below is one TCR beta chain in context. The antigen is undetermined. The CDR3 is 16 residues long. V was cut by 3 bases and J by 1 base, with 16 bases left in between. Germline-derived CDR1 and CDR2 are DFQATT and SNEGSKA (reference sequence). A J-beta primer mix and a sample-barcoded 5' primer were used in a second PCR of roughly 6 to 11 cycles. TCRdb fed the 5' RACE reads into MiXCR, producing one record per CDR3 protein. The sample carries under 1,000,000 distinct CDR3 sequences, roughly 46% recorded once. This entry belongs to a study of blood T cells in healthy people across ages. Overall study results and limits: TCR beta diversity per million T cells fell roughly linearly with age. Naive and antigen-experienced cells were not separated, limiting conclusive comparison.

Material: blood. The TCR sequence derives from an elderly man in good health. The chain employs TRBV20-1 and TRBJ2-1; D perhaps matches TRBD2 (6 bases). The CDR3 DNA follows: TGCAGTGCTAGGCGGGGTGGGGGTGTTTCCTACAATGAGCAGTTCTTC. Translation gives CSARRGGGVSYNEQFF.